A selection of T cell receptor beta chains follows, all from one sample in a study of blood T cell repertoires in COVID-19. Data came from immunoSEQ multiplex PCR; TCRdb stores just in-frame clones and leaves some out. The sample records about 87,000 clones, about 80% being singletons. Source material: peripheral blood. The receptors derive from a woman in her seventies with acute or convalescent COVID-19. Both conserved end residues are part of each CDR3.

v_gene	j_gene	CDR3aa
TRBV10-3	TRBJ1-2	CAITGQGFAYGYTF
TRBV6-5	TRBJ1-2	CASRGEGAGDYGYTF
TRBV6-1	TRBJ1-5	CASSENRAGLLPVQSNQPQHF
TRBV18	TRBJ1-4	CASSPYGTATSTNEKLFF
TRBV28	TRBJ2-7	CASRGQGRYEQYF
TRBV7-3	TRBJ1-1	CASSTYGTPEAFF
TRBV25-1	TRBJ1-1	CASRAGWVNTEAFF
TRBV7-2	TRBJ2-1	CASSFPGQGDNEQFF
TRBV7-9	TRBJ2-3	CASSLRNSGGTDTQYF
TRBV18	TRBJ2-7	CASSPSGTGPYEQYF
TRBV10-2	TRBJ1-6	CASALWDRDSPLHF
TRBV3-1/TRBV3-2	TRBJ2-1	CASSQRGGNEQFF
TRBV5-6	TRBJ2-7	CASSSSLGQEQYF
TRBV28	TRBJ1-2	CASSQQGANGYTF
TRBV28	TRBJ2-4	CASRRDRGLSKNIQYF
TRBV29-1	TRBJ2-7	CSVVSGGAPYEQYF
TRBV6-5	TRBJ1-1	CASSHGVNTEAFF
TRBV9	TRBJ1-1	CASSVRFEGNTEAFF
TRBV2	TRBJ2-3	CASSEYSDTQYF
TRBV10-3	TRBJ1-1	CAIRDRASAEAFF
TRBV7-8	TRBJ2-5	CASRTSGFQETQYF
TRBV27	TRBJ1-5	CASSSKLGQGGGQPQHF
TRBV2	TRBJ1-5	CASSADFNQPQHF
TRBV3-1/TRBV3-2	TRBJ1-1	CASSQGQRETEAFF
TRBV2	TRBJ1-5	CASKVGDYSNQPQHF
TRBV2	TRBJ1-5	CASSEGQGEQPQHF
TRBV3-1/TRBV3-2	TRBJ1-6	CASRPRQSNSPLHF
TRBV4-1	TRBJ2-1	CASSQLAPGLVESSPYNEQFF
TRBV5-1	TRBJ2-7	CASSLATGGYEQYF
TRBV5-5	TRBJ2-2	CASSLRSPGQGFGELFF
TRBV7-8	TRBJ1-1	CASSFSGRTEAFF
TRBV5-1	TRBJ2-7	CASSLAPGGGGYEQYF
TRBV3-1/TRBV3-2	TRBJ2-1	CASSQLANEQFF
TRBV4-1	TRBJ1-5	CASSLPPGQGYNQPQHF
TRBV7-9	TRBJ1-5	CASSPGQGTTPQHF
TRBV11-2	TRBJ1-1	CASSFRQGGTEAFF
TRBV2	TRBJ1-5	CASSGQINQPQHF
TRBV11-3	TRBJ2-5	CASSLNPGEETQYF
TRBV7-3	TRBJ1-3	CASSRGTGLGNTIYF